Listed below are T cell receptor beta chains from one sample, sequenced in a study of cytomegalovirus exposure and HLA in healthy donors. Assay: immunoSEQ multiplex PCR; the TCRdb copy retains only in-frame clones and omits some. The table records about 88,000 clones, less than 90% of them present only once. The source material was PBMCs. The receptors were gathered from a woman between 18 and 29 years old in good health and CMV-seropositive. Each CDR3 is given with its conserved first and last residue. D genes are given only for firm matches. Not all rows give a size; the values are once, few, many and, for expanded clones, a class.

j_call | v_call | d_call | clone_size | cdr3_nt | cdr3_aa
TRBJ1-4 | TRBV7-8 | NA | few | TGTGCCAGCAGCTTAGTTTTTGGGGCCGAAGGTGAAAAACTGTTTTTT | CASSLVFGAEGEKLFF
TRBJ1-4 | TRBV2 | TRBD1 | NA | TGTGCCAGCAGCAGGGACAGCACCTTTAATGAAAAACTGTTTTTT | CASSRDSTFNEKLFF
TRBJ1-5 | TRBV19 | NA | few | TGTGCCAGTAGTATAGGACAGTTCGGGGGATTTCAGGCCCAGCATTTT | CASSIGQFGGFQAQHF
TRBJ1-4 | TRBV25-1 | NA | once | TGTGCCAGCAGTGAAGAAGGGGGGGGTGAAAAACTGTTTTTT | CASSEEGGGEKLFF
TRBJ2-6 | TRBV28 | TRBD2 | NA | TGTGCCAGCAGCTTGCGGGGGGTGTCCAACGTCCTGACTTTC | CASSLRGVSNVLTF
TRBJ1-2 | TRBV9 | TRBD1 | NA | TGTGCCAGCAGCGGGATGCCGGGACAGCACGCGTATGGCTACACCTTC | CASSGMPGQHAYGYTF
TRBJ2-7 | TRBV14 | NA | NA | TGTGCCAGCAGCCACAGGGTTAGGGAGCAGTACTTC | CASSHRVREQYF
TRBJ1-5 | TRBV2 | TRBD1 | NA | TGTGCCAGCAGGGGGGACAGGGTCGGCTCGAGCAATCAGCCCCAGCATTTT | CASRGDRVGSSNQPQHF
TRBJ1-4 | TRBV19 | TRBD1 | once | TGTGCCAGTAGTGTCCGGGACAGGGCAAAACTGTTTTTT | CASSVRDRAKLFF
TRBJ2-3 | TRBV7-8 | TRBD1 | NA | TGTGCCAGCAGCGCAGGACAGGGAAAGGCAGATACGCAGTATTTT | CASSAGQGKADTQYF
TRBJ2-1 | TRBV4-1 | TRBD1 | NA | TGCGCCAGCAGCACTCCCGGGGACAGGGGGATCTACAATGAGCAGTTCTTC | CASSTPGDRGIYNEQFF
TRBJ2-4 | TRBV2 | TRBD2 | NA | TGTGCCAGCGACACTAGCGGGGGGCGGGGAAACATTCAGTACTTC | CASDTSGGRGNIQYF
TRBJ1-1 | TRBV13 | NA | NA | TGTGCCAGCAGCACGGGACAGAACACTGAAGCTTTCTTT | CASSTGQNTEAFF
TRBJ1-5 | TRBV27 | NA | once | TGTGCCAGCAGTTCAGGGGTTAGCAATCAGCCCCAGCATTTT | CASSSGVSNQPQHF
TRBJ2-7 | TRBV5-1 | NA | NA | TGCGCCAGCAGCGGGGGATCTACGGGGGAGAAGCAGTACTTC | CASSGGSTGEKQYF
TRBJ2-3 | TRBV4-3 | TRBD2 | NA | TGCGCCAGCAGTCCACTAGCGGGAAGCATCTCAGGCACAGATACGCAGTATTTT | CASSPLAGSISGTDTQYF
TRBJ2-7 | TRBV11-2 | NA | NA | TGTGCCAGCAGCTGGATTGACAGAGCCTACGAGCAGTACTTC | CASSWIDRAYEQYF
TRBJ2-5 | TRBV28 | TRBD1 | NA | TGTGCCAGCAGTTCCCCAGGGGGCGGTTGGGAGACCCAGTACTTC | CASSSPGGGWETQYF
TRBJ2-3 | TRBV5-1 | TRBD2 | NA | TGCGCCAGCAGCTTTGGCGGGGGGGCTATAGATACGCAGTATTTT | CASSFGGGAIDTQYF
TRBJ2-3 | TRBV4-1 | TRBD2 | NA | TGCGCCAGCAGCCAAGCGAGAGTAGCGGGGGGGGATACGCAGTATTTT | CASSQARVAGGDTQYF
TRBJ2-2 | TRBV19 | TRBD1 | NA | TGTGCCAGTAGGACACAGGGGCCCGGGGAGCTGTTTTTT | CASRTQGPGELFF
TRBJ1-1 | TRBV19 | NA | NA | TGTGCCAGTAGTATATTTCTTTTGGGCAGATTGAACACTGAAGCTTTCTTT | CASSIFLLGRLNTEAFF
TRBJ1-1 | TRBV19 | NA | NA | TGTGCCAGTAGAGACAGGATGAACACTGAAGCTTTCTTT | CASRDRMNTEAFF
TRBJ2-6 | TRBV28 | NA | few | TGTGCCACCGAGACAGGCCTCCTCTCTGGGGCCAACGTCCTGACTTTC | CATETGLLSGANVLTF
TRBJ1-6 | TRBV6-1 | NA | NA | TGTGCCAGCAATTGGGGGGGCGATTCACCCCTCCACTTT | CASNWGGDSPLHF
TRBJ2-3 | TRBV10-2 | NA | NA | TGCGCCAGCCTGAGAGATACGCAGTATTTT | CASLRDTQYF
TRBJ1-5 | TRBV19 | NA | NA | TGTGCCAGTAGGAGGTCTCTTGGGGGGGGGTCAACCATGAGCAATCAGCCCCAGCATTTT | CASRRSLGGGSTMSNQPQHF
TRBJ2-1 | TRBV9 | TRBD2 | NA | TGTGCCAGCAGCGTAGGGGGGGGGAATGAGCAGTTCTTC | CASSVGGGNEQFF
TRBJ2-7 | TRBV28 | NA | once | TGTGCCAGCAGTTTAGCCGATTTCGGCGAGCAGTACTTC | CASSLADFGEQYF
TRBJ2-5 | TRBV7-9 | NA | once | TGTGCCAGCAGCCGGCTAGGGGGACAAGAGACCCAGTACTTC | CASSRLGGQETQYF
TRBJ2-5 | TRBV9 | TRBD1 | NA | TGTGCCAGCAGCGTGGGAGGACAGGGGGCGCAAGAGACCCAGTACTTC | CASSVGGQGAQETQYF
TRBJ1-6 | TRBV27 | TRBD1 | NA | TGTGCCAGCAGTTCCGGGACAGGGTATTCACCCCTCCACTTT | CASSSGTGYSPLHF
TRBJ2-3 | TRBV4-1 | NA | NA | TGCGCCAGCAGCCAAGGTACGGGAAAAGCCCCAGATACGCAGTATTTT | CASSQGTGKAPDTQYF
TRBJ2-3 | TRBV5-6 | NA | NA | TGTGCCAGCAGCCCGCCGGGCCTGGAGGAAGTTACGCAGTATTTT | CASSPPGLEEVTQYF
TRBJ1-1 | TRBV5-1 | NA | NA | TGCGCCAGCAGGGACAGTTTCGGGACTGAAGCTTTCTTT | CASRDSFGTEAFF
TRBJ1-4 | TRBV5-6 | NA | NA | TGTGCCAGCAGCCTGGGACATCTATTCCCTAATGAAAAACTGTTTTTT | CASSLGHLFPNEKLFF
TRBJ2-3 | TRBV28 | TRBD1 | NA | TGTGCCAGCAGTTTCCGGGACAGGGGACCAGATACGCAGTATTTT | CASSFRDRGPDTQYF
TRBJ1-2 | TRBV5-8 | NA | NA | TGTGCCAGCAGCTCGGCCTCCGGGGTCTATGGCTACACCTTC | CASSSASGVYGYTF
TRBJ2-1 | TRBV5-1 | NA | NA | TGCGCCAGCAGCTTGTTGGGGAGCTCCTACAATGAGCAGTTCTTC | CASSLLGSSYNEQFF
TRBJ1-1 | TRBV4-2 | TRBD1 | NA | TGTGCCAGCAGCCAAGAAAGAGGGACAGGGGTGAACACTGAAGCTTTCTTT | CASSQERGTGVNTEAFF
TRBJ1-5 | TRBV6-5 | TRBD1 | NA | TGTGCCAGCAGTCGGGACAGGGGGGATGAGCCCCAGCATTTT | CASSRDRGDEPQHF
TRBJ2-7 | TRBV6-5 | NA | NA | TGTGCCAGCAGTTACTCGAGAAAACGGGGAGACGAGCAGTACTTC | CASSYSRKRGDEQYF
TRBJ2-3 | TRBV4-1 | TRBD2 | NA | TGCGCCAGCAGCCAAGGTCTCAGCGGGGGGGCTACAGATACGCAGTATTTT | CASSQGLSGGATDTQYF
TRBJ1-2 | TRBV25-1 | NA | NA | TGTGCCAGCAGTGATGCGTCCGGCTATGGCTACACCTTC | CASSDASGYGYTF